This TCR beta chain was documented in a study of OX40 agonist ivuxolimab in advanced cancers. About the full investigation: Ivuxolimab was a fully human IgG2 agonistic monoclonal antibody targeting the costimulatory receptor OX40 (CD134). In the dose-escalation cohort, roughly 82% of patients were male, and the mean age was 60 years with a range of roughly 23 to 79. Among the roughly 52 dose-escalation patients, 19 had hepatocellular carcinoma, about 15 melanoma, 9 renal cell carcinoma and 9 head and neck cancer. Three dose-escalation patients achieved partial responses, one with hepatocellular carcinoma and two with cutaneous melanoma. The monotherapy dose-escalation portion (N = 52 patients) of the phase I ivuxolimab trial is reported in the paper. Intravenous ivuxolimab was administered to patients every 2 weeks at six dose levels: 0.01, 0.1, 0.3, 1.5, 3 and 10 mg/kg. Patients were allowed to have had prior anti-PD-1, anti-PD-L1 or anti-CTLA-4 therapy, and 40% of the dose-escalation patients had been treated with checkpoint inhibitors. Peripheral TCRbeta sequencing aimed to test whether ivuxolimab altered TCR sequence diversity and caused clonal T-cell expansion. Results the study describes overall, beyond this receptor: At doses from 0.1 to 3.0 mg/kg, clonal expansion was seen in both CD4+ and CD8+ blood T cells between baseline and week 6. Low levels of normalized T-cell clonal expansion were also shown by some nonresponding patients. The antigen specificity of the clonally expanded peripheral T cells was not determined. Partial responders in the 0.1-3.0 mg/kg groups had among the lowest normalized peripheral clonal expansion, especially among CD8+ T cells. After ivuxolimab, CD8+ T cells had more expanded clones than CD4+ T cells on average.

The trial excluded patients who had a history of autoimmune disease or who were on systemic immunosuppression. Peripheral blood for TCR sequencing was collected from all dose cohorts at baseline, on cycle 4 day 1, and on cycle 7 day 1. The samples were taken from a phase I, first-in-human, multicenter, open-label dose-escalation trial of ivuxolimab. The trial enrolled adults with locally advanced or metastatic head and neck squamous cell, hepatocellular, melanoma or renal cell carcinoma. Before TCR sequencing, CD4+ T cells and CD8+ T cells from peripheral blood were sorted into separate populations. For sequencing of the TCRbeta CDR3 region, genomic DNA was extracted from the sorted cells. TCRbeta CDR3 regions were sequenced using the immunoSEQ Assay. TCRdb mirrors the immuneACCESS table, restricted to in-frame sequences. Some clones are absent from its copies; in checked studies, under half trace to an unresolved V gene, and the reason for the others is unknown. In this sample the table shows 60,000 to 90,000 clones, 88% of which occur a single time. The ten largest clones represent more than 0.85% of the sample.

As for this clone: Its antigen is still unknown. No base quality values were provided; no much bigger clone lies one nucleotide off.

V lost 5 bases and J lost 4 bases, and the count of bases not matched to a germline gene is 7. From the cysteine through the phenylalanine, the CDR3 covers 15 amino acids. Just the 45-base CDR3 DNA is kept, in frame starting at base 1. From the germline V gene, CDR1 is SGHVS and CDR2 is FNYEAQ. Source: CD4+ or CD8+ T cells sorted from blood, taken in a trial of the OX40 agonist ivuxolimab. The rearranged chain carries TRBV7-6 and TRBJ2-2; 7 bases in the middle match TRBD1. This clonotype originated in an adult with an advanced solid tumor such as melanoma, head and neck, liver or kidney cancer. For the CDR3, the sequence is CASSARQGGTGELFF. The DNA reads as follows: TGTGCCAGCAGCGCCAGACAGGGTGGCACCGGGGAGCTGTTTTTT.